The source of this T cell receptor (beta chain) is a study of blood T cell repertoires in COVID-19. Germline CDR1 is MNHEY and CDR2 is SMNVEV (reference sequence). Trimming pared 2 bases from V and 4 bases from J, leaving 10 bases between. There are 14 residues in the CDR3. Measured with immunoSEQ multiplex PCR; TCRdb has only the in-frame clones, and not every one. The sample has approximately 230,000 clones; approximately 82% are singletons. The clonotype comes from a woman aged 80 or over with active or convalescent COVID-19. The genes are TRBV27 and TRBJ2-3; D call uncertain. Material for sequencing was peripheral blood. The CDR3 here is CASSLKPAADTQYF. CDR3 coding DNA: TGTGCCAGCAGTTTAAAGCCGGCGGCAGATACGCAGTATTTT.